What follows describes a single TCR beta chain. Repertoires were generated with immunoSEQ multiplex PCR, while TCRdb's copy carries only in-frame clones and drops some. Here the sample spans fewer than 25,000 clones, more than 85% being singletons. The sample is drawn from a study of T cell changes during pregnancy in multiple sclerosis. Per the germline V gene, CDR1 is SNHLY and CDR2 is FYNNEI. There are 16 residues in the CDR3. This sequence was found in a female donor with multiple sclerosis, enrolled in a pregnancy study. V is TRBV2 and J is TRBJ2-1; 12 bases align to TRBD2. The specimen comprised CD8+ T cells from peripheral blood mononuclear cells, sampled in the first trimester of pregnancy. This CDR3 is CASLIRTSGKSDEQFF. The CDR3, as DNA: TGTGCGAGCCTAATCCGGACTAGCGGGAAGTCGGATGAGCAGTTCTTC. Using reference TRBV2 and TRBJ2-1 for the parts outside the CDR3, the full variable domain is EPEVTQTPSHQVTQMGQEVILRCVPISNHLYFYWYRQILGQKVEFLVSFYNNEISEKSEIFDDQFSVERPDGSNFTLKIRSTKLEDSAMYFCASLIRTSGKSDEQFFGPGTRLTVL.